This is a list of T cell receptor beta chains from one sample in a study of T cell repertoires in cytomegalovirus infection. TCRdb recomputed calls from the reads with MiXCR, one row per CDR3 protein. The sample has under 850,000 distinct CDR3 sequences, about a third seen once. Material: PBMCs. Receptors were obtained from a human donor in good health (CMV status not recorded). Some clones in this sample may be carry-over from other donors' samples. The CDR3 runs from the conserved cysteine through the conserved F or W. The D gene is left open where the match is weak. For some rows the clone size is stated as once, few or many, or as a class when expanded; others skip it.

TRBV7-6,-,TRBJ1-1,-,TGTGCCAGCAGCTCCCAACAGAACACTGAAGCTTTCTTT,CASSSQQNTEAFF
TRBV28,-,TRBJ2-1,TRBD2,TGTGCCAGCAGTTTAGTCGGCGGGGGGGCGCGTGGCAATGAGCAGTTCTTC,CASSLVGGGARGNEQFF
TRBV9,few,TRBJ1-1,-,TGTGCCAGCAGCGTAGTGGGGGGCCTGAACACTGAAGCTTTCTTT,CASSVVGGLNTEAFF
TRBV7-9,-,TRBJ1-4,-,TGTGCCAGCAGTCCCACTGGGAGTAATGAAAAACTGTTTTTT,CASSPTGSNEKLFF
TRBV4-2,-,TRBJ2-3,TRBD2,TGTGCCAGCAGCCACCCGGGACTAGCGAGACGTGATACGCAGTATTTT,CASSHPGLARRDTQYF
TRBV11-2,-,TRBJ2-7,TRBD2,TGTGCCAGCAGCTTAGTGGGACTAGCGGGAGTGGGGTCCTACGAGCAGTACTTC,CASSLVGLAGVGSYEQYF
TRBV28,-,TRBJ2-5,TRBD2,TGTGCCAGCAGGGGAGCGGGAGTTGAGACCCAGTACTTC,CASRGAGVETQYF
TRBV7-2,few,TRBJ2-7,TRBD2,TGTGCCAGCAGCTTAGCGCGGGGGGCCCTTAGATCCTACGAGCAGTACTTC,CASSLARGALRSYEQYF
TRBV7-6,few,TRBJ2-7,-,TGTGCCAGCAGCCCGGGGCCCACAGGCGAGCAGTACTTC,CASSPGPTGEQYF
TRBV28,-,TRBJ2-2,TRBD2,TGTGCCAGCAGTTTAATGCCCCGGCTAGCGGGAGGGGAGCTGTTTTTT,CASSLMPRLAGGELFF
TRBV7-8,-,TRBJ1-2,TRBD1,TGTGCCAGCAGCCCCCCCGACAGGGGGCCTAGCTATGGCTACACCTTC,CASSPPDRGPSYGYTF
TRBV5-4,few,TRBJ1-4,-,TGTGCCAGCACGGGATTCGAGGGTGAAAAACTGTTTTTT,CASTGFEGEKLFF
TRBV28,-,TRBJ2-1,TRBD2,TGTGCCAGCAGCTCCTTCGGACTAGCGAGGAATGAGCAGTTCTTC,CASSSFGLARNEQFF
TRBV7-9,few,TRBJ2-4,-,TGTGCCAGCAGCTTACTCGGGGGCGGAAGCAAAAACATTCAGTACTTC,CASSLLGGGSKNIQYF
TRBV19,-,TRBJ1-5,TRBD1,TGTGCCAGTACCGACAGGGGTCATCAGCCCCAGCATTTT,CASTDRGHQPQHF
TRBV29-1,-,TRBJ1-4,-,TGCAGCGTTGCTCCCGGCCGTCTTAATGAAAAACTGTTTTTT,CSVAPGRLNEKLFF
TRBV24-1,-,TRBJ1-2,-,TGTGCCACCAAGGGGCAGGATAACTATGGCTACACCTTC,CATKGQDNYGYTF
TRBV7-6,few,TRBJ2-7,-,TGTGCCAGCGGCCCCCCGCGATCCTACGAGCAGTACTTC,CASGPPRSYEQYF
TRBV12-3/TRBV12-4,-,TRBJ2-2,-,TGTGCCAGCAGTTTGAATGAGGGGGGGGCCAAGACCGGGGAGCTGTTTTTT,CASSLNEGGAKTGELFF
TRBV11-2,many,TRBJ2-7,-,TGTGCCAGCAGCTTCGGACCCTCCTACGAGCAGTACTTC,CASSFGPSYEQYF
TRBV7-2,many,TRBJ2-1,-,TGTGCCAGCAGCTACGGGACCCTCAATGAGCAGTTCTTC,CASSYGTLNEQFF
TRBV19,-,TRBJ2-3,-,TGTGCCAGTAGTAGCGCTAGCAGCACAGATACGCAGTATTTT,CASSSASSTDTQYF
TRBV5-5,-,TRBJ2-7,-,TGTGCCAGCAGCTTTCCACAGGCGATCTACGAGCAGTACTTC,CASSFPQAIYEQYF
TRBV11-2,-,TRBJ2-7,-,TGTGCCAGCAGCTTAGATCCCCCCGGGGCAATCACCTACGAGCAGTACTTC,CASSLDPPGAITYEQYF
TRBV10-3,-,TRBJ2-3,TRBD2,TGTGCCATCAGTGAGTCGCCCCCAACCCTAGCGGGGGTGGATACGCAGTATTTT,CAISESPPTLAGVDTQYF
TRBV7-6,-,TRBJ2-3,TRBD1,TGTGCCAGCAGCGGGACAGGGAGGGATACGCAGTATTTT,CASSGTGRDTQYF
TRBV7-6,-,TRBJ1-2,-,TGTGCCAGCAGCCCAGACCGACAGAACTACACCTTC,CASSPDRQNYTF
TRBV5-4,once,TRBJ2-3,-,TGTGCCAGCAGCTTCAGGGGTCTCGGGAGCACAGATACGCAGTATTTT,CASSFRGLGSTDTQYF
TRBV7-3,-,TRBJ1-1,TRBD1,TGTGCCAGCAGCTACGGTCCAGGGGGGAACACTGAAGCTTTCTTT,CASSYGPGGNTEAFF
TRBV2,few,TRBJ2-7,-,TGTGCCAGCAGTGTAATAGCAGGGAAAAACTCCTACGAGCAGTACTTC,CASSVIAGKNSYEQYF
TRBV6-1,few,TRBJ2-1,TRBD2,TGTGCCAGCGGCACTAGCGGAACCTACAATGAGCAGTTCTTC,CASGTSGTYNEQFF
TRBV28,-,TRBJ2-1,TRBD1,TGTGCCAGCAGTTCAAATAGGGACAGGGACTATGAGCAGTTCTTC,CASSSNRDRDYEQFF
TRBV4-1,-,TRBJ2-3,-,TGCGCCAGCAGCCAAGTCTCGGAAGGCACAGATACGCAGTATTTT,CASSQVSEGTDTQYF
TRBV4-1,-,TRBJ1-5,-,TGCGCCAGCAGCCAAGTGCCAGGGGCCGATCAGCCCCAGCATTTT,CASSQVPGADQPQHF
TRBV27,-,TRBJ1-4,-,TGTGCCAGCAGTTTATTTTGGGGGAACGAAAAACTGTTTTTT,CASSLFWGNEKLFF
TRBV6-1,-,TRBJ2-7,-,TGTGCCAGCCAGTTTGGCAGGGGCTACGAGCAGTACTTC,CASQFGRGYEQYF
TRBV28,-,TRBJ1-1,-,TGTGCCAGCAGTTCCTATCCCCCTGTACATGGCACTGAAGCTTTCTTT,CASSSYPPVHGTEAFF
TRBV12-3/TRBV12-4,few,TRBJ1-5,-,TGTGCCAGCACCACGGGACCAGGGACCACATGGGGTCAGCCCCAGCATTTT,CASTTGPGTTWGQPQHF
TRBV7-2,few,TRBJ2-1,TRBD2,TGTGCCAGCAGCTTAAAACCGGGACTAGCGGGAAATGAGCAGTTCTTC,CASSLKPGLAGNEQFF
TRBV7-2,many,TRBJ2-1,-,TGTGCCAGCAGCTTACGCGCTAGCTCCCTGACCTACAATGAGCAGTTCTTC,CASSLRASSLTYNEQFF
TRBV5-5,-,TRBJ1-1,-,TGTGCCAGCAGCTCTTGGGGGAGTTTGAACACTGAAGCTTTCTTT,CASSSWGSLNTEAFF
TRBV7-8,many,TRBJ2-1,TRBD2,TGTGCCAGCAGCTTAGTTATTGTTAGCGGGAGTAGTGAGCAGTTCTTC,CASSLVIVSGSSEQFF
TRBV15,-,TRBJ2-4,-,TGTGCCACCAGCAGAGAAGTAGCCAAAAACATTCAGTACTTC,CATSREVAKNIQYF
TRBV7-2,-,TRBJ2-3,TRBD2,TGTGCCAGCAGCCTAAGACTTCAGGGAGGGGTAACAGATACGCAGTATTTT,CASSLRLQGGVTDTQYF
TRBV4-1,many,TRBJ2-1,TRBD2,TGCGCCAGCAGCCCGGGGGGTAACAATGAGCAGTTCTTC,CASSPGGNNEQFF
TRBV5-1,-,TRBJ2-7,TRBD2,TGCGCCAGCAGCTTGACAGCGGGAGGGAACGAGCAGTACTTC,CASSLTAGGNEQYF
TRBV27,-,TRBJ2-3,-,TGTGCCAGCAGTCCAGTTTTACAGGGTCTAGATACGCAGTATTTT,CASSPVLQGLDTQYF
TRBV28,-,TRBJ1-2,-,TGTGCCAGCTGGATGGGGGGCAGTATGAGAGGCTACACCTTC,CASWMGGSMRGYTF
TRBV7-9,few,TRBJ2-5,-,TGTGCCAGCAGCCCGGGATTGAGTGGGGAGACCCAGTACTTC,CASSPGLSGETQYF
TRBV19,-,TRBJ2-7,-,TGTGCCAGTAGTATCCCGGGGGATGAGCAGTACTTC,CASSIPGDEQYF
TRBV7-9,many,TRBJ2-1,TRBD2,TGTGCCAGCAGCTTAGAAGGACTAGCGGGTGGCAATGAGCAGTTCTTC,CASSLEGLAGGNEQFF
TRBV5-6,-,TRBJ1-4,-,TGTGCCAGCAGCCTGGACGTAACGGCCGAAAAACTGTTTTTT,CASSLDVTAEKLFF
TRBV7-3,few,TRBJ2-3,-,TGTGCCAGCAGCCCACTGGCGAGTGGCACAGATACGCAGTATTTT,CASSPLASGTDTQYF
TRBV3-1,few,TRBJ2-6,-,TGTGCCAGCAGCCACACATGGTCTGGGGCCAACGTCCTGACTTTC,CASSHTWSGANVLTF